Below are 28 T cell receptor beta chains sequenced from a single sample in a study of blood T cell repertoires in COVID-19. TCRdb's copy holds only in-frame clones and misses some; the assay was immunoSEQ multiplex PCR. The sample yields approximately 170,000 clones, roughly 88% seen once. Sequences were obtained from PBMCs or T cells enriched from blood (not recorded which). The receptors here all came from a woman aged 18-29 years who had recovered from COVID-19.

The chain carries TRBV9 and TRBJ1-2, with D perhaps TRBD1 (6 bases). The CDR3 runs to 15 residues. Germline loops: CDR1 SGDLS, CDR2 YYNGEE. Trimming took 0 bases from V and 6 from J, leaving 15 bases between them. The CDR3 loop is CASSVGKGVRDGYTF. DNA of the CDR3: TGTGCCAGCAGCGTAGGAAAGGGGGTTAGGGATGGCTACACCTTC.

J is TRBJ2-7 and V is TRBV9; 10 positions match TRBD2. V gave up 9 bases and J gave up 3 bases; unmatched junction bases: 12. CDR1 is SGDLS and CDR2 is YYNGEE in the germline V gene. This CDR3 has 15 residues. In DNA form, the CDR3 reads TGTGCCACCAACGGAGCGGGGGGGCCTTACTACGAGCAGTACTTC. It encodes CATNGAGGPYYEQYF.

The chain employs TRBV9 and TRBJ2-1; D is uncertain. Germline CDR1 reads SGDLS; CDR2 reads YYNGEE. V lost 0 bases and J 2 bases, leaving 6 bases between the germline ends. The CDR3 has 14 residues. This chain's CDR3 is CASSVDSPYNEQFF. CDR3 coding DNA: TGTGCCAGCAGCGTAGACTCACCCTACAATGAGCAGTTCTTC. Drawing the rest from reference TRBV9 and TRBJ2-1, the complete variable domain is DSGVTQTPKHLITATGQRVTLRCSPRSGDLSVYWYQQSLDQGLQFLIQYYNGEERAKGNILERFSAQQFPDLHSELNLSSLELGDSALYFCASSVDSPYNEQFFGPGTRLTVL.

The chain employs TRBV11-2 and TRBJ2-5, with D possibly TRBD1 on 6 matching bases. The CDR3 is made up of 15 amino acids. The germline V gene encodes CDR1 SGHAT and CDR2 FQNNGV. The V gene lost 3 bases and the J gene lost 4 bases, with 15 bases spanning the gap. The CDR3 protein is CASSFRAGARETQYF. The CDR3, as DNA: TGTGCCAGCAGCTTCCGGGCAGGGGCGAGAGAGACCCAGTACTTC.

The rearrangement uses TRBV24-1 and TRBJ2-3, with no clear D. CDR3 length equals 15 residues. CDR1 is KGHDR, CDR2 SFDVKD, per germline. V was trimmed by 3 bases and J by 5 bases, leaving 14 bases between them. The CDR3 region is CATSDPMGHGDTQYF. In nucleotides, the CDR3 is TGTGCCACCAGTGATCCCATGGGCCATGGAGATACGCAGTATTTT.

V is TRBV13 and J is TRBJ2-1; 8 nucleotides agree with TRBD2. The CDR3 runs 16 residues. The J segment lost 1 base and the V segment lost 7 bases, leaving 9 bases of the junction unmatched. Germline lookup yields CDR1 PRHDT and CDR2 FYEKMQ (reference sequence). CDR3 protein: CASTTDRGGSYNEQFF. The CDR3 region has the DNA TGTGCCAGCACCACCGACCGGGGGGGTTCCTACAATGAGCAGTTCTTC.

The chain joins TRBV30 to TRBJ1-1; tentatively, D is TRBD1 (5 bases). The CDR3 runs to 13 residues. Trimming pared 0 bases from V and 1 base from J, leaving 6 bases between. Germline V lookup: CDR1 GTSNPN, CDR2 SVGIG (reference sequence). The CDR3 sequence: CAWSVRENTEAFF. The CDR3 nucleotides read TGTGCCTGGAGTGTCAGGGAGAACACTGAAGCTTTCTTT. Filled out from reference TRBV30 and TRBJ1-1, the complete variable domain reads SQTIHQWPATLVQPVGSPLSLECTVEGTSNPNLYWYRQAAGRGLQLLFYSVGIGQISSEVPQNLSASRPQDRQFILSSKKLLLSDSGFYLCAWSVRENTEAFFGQGTRLTVV.

The table lists this clone with a few counts. This chain joins TRBV18 and TRBJ2-1; the match to TRBD2 covers 11 bases. The germline V gene encodes CDR1 KGHSH and CDR2 LQKENI. CDR3 length equals 17 residues. After removal of 5 bases from V and 5 bases from J, the junction contained 11 bases not matched to a gene. The CDR3 DNA sequence: TGTGCCAGCTCAGCCCCCAAGGGACTAGCGGAAAACAATGAGCAGTTCTTC. This sequence encodes CASSAPKGLAENNEQFF.

The chain joins TRBV2 to TRBJ1-4; D gene uncertain. Trimming removed 7 bases from V and 16 bases from J, with 19 bases in between. The CDR3 runs 12 residues. Germline values: CDR1 SNHLY, CDR2 FYNNEI. The CDR3: CASKQEGRLPFF. For the CDR3, the DNA is TGTGCCAGCAAGCAAGAGGGCCGTCTTCCGTTTTTT.

The count of this clone is one. This chain connects TRBV6-1 to TRBJ1-2; 7 bases agree with TRBD1. The CDR3 covers 15 residues. Per germline, CDR1 MNHNS and CDR2 SASEGT. J was trimmed by 2 bases and V by 1 base; bases with no gene match: 4. CDR3 in DNA: TGTGCCAGCAGTGAAGGTCCAGGGGGAAACTATGGCTACACCTTC. Translated: CASSEGPGGNYGYTF.

The chain combines TRBV6-5 with TRBJ2-1; a weak D match, TRBD1 (6 bases). This CDR3 comprises 14 residues. Trimming took off 1 base at V and 9 bases at J, with 13 bases between the two ends. Germline V gene sequence: CDR1 MNHEY, CDR2 SVGAGI. The CDR3 DNA is TGTGCCAGCAGTTACTACTCAGGGGTAGGTGAGCAGTTCTTC. This gives the protein CASSYYSGVGEQFF.

V is TRBV7-2 and J is TRBJ1-2; tentatively, D is TRBD1 (5 bases). V lost 5 bases to trimming and J lost 2 bases, with 12 bases between them. Germline CDR1 and CDR2: SGHTA and FQGNSA. The CDR3 has 14 amino acids. CDR3 nucleotides: TGTGCCAGCAGCGTCAACCCAGGGAACTATGGCTACACCTTC. Residues: CASSVNPGNYGYTF.

This chain links TRBV21-1 with TRBJ2-3; the table's D call, TRBD2, has no DNA check behind it. TRBV21-1 has pseudogene status. The CDR3 spans 17 residues. As DNA, the CDR3 is TGTGCCAGCAGCCCACAGGACGGGGGTCCTAGCACAGATACGCAGTATTTT. Encoded protein: CASSPQDGGPSTDTQYF.

The chain recombines TRBV14 with TRBJ2-3, with 7 nucleotides matching TRBD2. This CDR3 comprises 14 residues. Germline trimming cut 0 bases from V and 11 bases from J; bases unmatched to any gene: 8. The germline CDR1 and CDR2 sequences are SGHDN and FVKESK. Here the CDR3 DNA reads TGTGCCAGCAGCCAAGACGGTGGGGGGGGACGGCAGTATTTT. It codes for CASSQDGGGGRQYF.

The chain uses TRBV30 and TRBJ1-1, with D unresolved. The germline V gene has CDR1 GTSNPN and CDR2 SVGIG (reference sequence). The CDR3 is 12 amino acids. Between the trimmed V and J ends, which lost 5 bases and 6 bases, there was a span of 13 bases. CDR3 DNA sequence: TGTGCCTGGGCCCCGTTCTCCGCTGAAGCTTTCTTT. It encodes CAWAPFSAEAFF.

Only one count was recorded for this clone. The rearrangement joins TRBV19 to TRBJ2-7; a weak D match, TRBD2 (5 bases). The germline CDR1 and CDR2 sequences are LNHDA and SQIVND (reference sequence). V lost 9 bases and J lost 5, with 17 bases in between. The CDR3 loop spans 13 amino acids. This CDR3 reads CASRGLGSDEQYF. As DNA, the CDR3 is TGTGCCAGCCGGGGTCTAGGGAGCGACGAGCAGTACTTC. Combining the CDR3 with reference TRBV19 and TRBJ2-7 gives the whole variable domain DGGITQSPKYLFRKEGQNVTLSCEQNLNHDAMYWYRQDPGQGLRLIYYSQIVNDFQKGDIAEGYSVSREKKESFPLTVTSAQKNPTAFYLCASRGLGSDEQYFGPGTRLTVT.

The chain joins TRBV5-1 to TRBJ1-1; 7 nucleotides line up with TRBD1. V lost 0 bases to trimming and J lost 5 bases; unmatched junction nucleotides: 1. The CDR3 totals 13 residues. Germline V gene sequence: CDR1 SGHRS, CDR2 YFSETQ. CDR3 residues: CASSLEGATEAFF. As DNA, the CDR3 is TGCGCCAGCAGCTTGGAGGGGGCAACTGAAGCTTTCTTT.

This clone has just one count. This chain connects TRBV27 to TRBJ2-1; TRBD1 matches 7 bases. The CDR3 consists of 13 residues. V lost 3 bases to trimming and J lost 5 bases; unmatched junction nucleotides: 1. Germline loops: CDR1 MNHEY, CDR2 SMNVEV (reference sequence). CDR3 DNA: TGTGCCAGCAGTTTCGGGACAGACAATGAGCAGTTCTTC. This encodes CASSFGTDNEQFF.

V usage is TRBV11-2 and J usage is TRBJ1-4; D unresolved. V shed 6 bases and J shed 0 bases, with 8 bases lying between them. The CDR3 runs 14 residues. From germline, CDR1 is SGHAT and CDR2 FQNNGV. CDR3 bases: TGTGCCAGCAGGAGGGAAACAACTAATGAAAAACTGTTTTTT. Its translation: CASRRETTNEKLFF.

This clone occurred once. V and J are TRBV30 and TRBJ1-2; tentative D call: TRBD1 (6 bases). The CDR3 consists of 13 residues. CDR1 and CDR2 (germline): GTSNPN, SVGIG (reference sequence). Trimming removed 0 bases from V and 8 bases from J, with 13 bases in between. CDR3 DNA: TGTGCCTGGAGTGTTTCACAGGGTGGCGGCTACACCTTC. This sequence encodes CAWSVSQGGGYTF.

This chain joins TRBV7-2 and TRBJ2-6, with 11 bases fitting TRBD2. The CDR3 is 18 residues long. Germline CDR1 SGHTA, CDR2 FQGNSA. V shed 5 bases and J 2 bases; nucleotides not matched to a gene: 8. The chain's CDR3 is CASSRQTSGRAGANVLTF. The DNA of the CDR3 is TGTGCCAGCAGCCGGCAAACTAGCGGGAGAGCTGGGGCCAACGTCCTGACTTTC. Full variable domain (missing parts from reference TRBV7-2 and TRBJ2-6): GAGVSQSPSNKVTEKGKDVELRCDPISGHTALYWYRQSLGQGLEFLIYFQGNSAPDKSGLPSDRFSAERTGGSVSTLTIQRTQQEDSAVYLCASSRQTSGRAGANVLTFGAGSRLTVL.

This clone has a handful of counts. This chain connects TRBV2 to TRBJ2-7; D possibly corresponds to TRBD1 (6 bases). V lost 6 bases and J 4 bases, leaving 16 bases between the germline ends. The length of the CDR3 is 14 residues. The germline CDR1 and CDR2 sequences are SNHLY and FYNNEI. CDR3 residues: CASRPGQIPYEQYF. CDR3 sequence (DNA): TGTGCCAGCAGACCGGGACAAATTCCTTACGAGCAGTACTTC.

J is TRBJ1-1 and V is TRBV6-5, with D maybe TRBD1 (6 bases). Germline loops: CDR1 MNHEY, CDR2 SVGAGI. The V and J ends lost 7 bases and 3 bases respectively, with 15 bases between them. The length of the CDR3 is 14 residues. CDR3 in DNA: TGTGCCAGCACACCGGACAGATCCCACACTGAAGCTTTCTTT. This gives the protein CASTPDRSHTEAFF.

The chain recombines TRBV10-3 with TRBJ1-2; 7 bases map to TRBD1. The V and J ends lost 3 bases and 0 bases, in that order; junction bases with no gene match: 4. The CDR3 spans 15 residues. Germline V gene sequence: CDR1 ENHRY, CDR2 SYGVKD. Here the CDR3 DNA reads TGTGCCATCAGTGAAGGGACAGCTGCTAACTATGGCTACACCTTC. As protein: CAISEGTAANYGYTF.

The chain combines TRBV27 with TRBJ1-6, with a tentative D call TRBD1 (6 bases). The ends were cut back, 1 base at V and 8 bases at J, with 18 bases in the middle. CDR3 length: 17 residues. The germline CDR1 and CDR2 sequences are MNHEY and SMNVEV (reference sequence). As DNA, the CDR3 is TGTGCCAGCAGTTTATTCTCGGACAGAATCGATGATTCACCCCTCCACTTT. Its translation is CASSLFSDRIDDSPLHF.

V is TRBV12-2 and J is TRBJ2-3; the table's D call TRBD1 went unverified against the DNA. TRBV12-2 represents a pseudogene. The CDR3 contains 16 residues. The CDR3 DNA sequence: TGTGCAAGTCGCTTAATACCGGGACAGAAGATAGATACGCAGTATTTT. As protein: CASRLIPGQKIDTQYF.

This chain uses TRBV27 with TRBJ2-7; possible D gene TRBD2, 6 bases. Germline V CDR1 and CDR2: MNHEY, SMNVEV (reference sequence). The ends were cut back, 0 bases at V and 4 bases at J, with 10 bases in the middle. The CDR3 totals 14 residues. CDR3: CASSLSGGRYEQYF. The CDR3 DNA is TGTGCCAGCAGTTTATCCGGGGGACGGTACGAGCAGTACTTC.

The chain has TRBV10-1 and TRBJ2-1, with 9 bases identical to TRBD2. J lost 10 bases, V lost 10 bases, and 20 bases had no gene match. CDR3 length equals 16 residues. Germline CDR1 WNHNN, CDR2 SYGVQD (reference sequence). CDR3 region: CANLITAGGPLREQFF. The CDR3 bases are TGCGCCAACCTAATCACGGCGGGAGGGCCTCTCCGGGAGCAGTTCTTC.